This T cell receptor beta chain is drawn from a study of blood T cell repertoires in COVID-19. On the study more broadly: Acute and convalescent COVID-19 specimens originated in the United States, Italy and Spain. PBMCs, B-cell-depleted T cells, or T cells provided the cDNA or gDNA that made up the material.

V lost 7 bases to trimming and J lost 7 bases; unmatched junction nucleotides: 14. In germline, CDR1 is SQVTM, CDR2 ANQGSEA. The CDR3 sequence is 15 residues long. Original methodology: Amplified reference gene primers provided the basis for estimating nucleated cell counts. Sequencing was performed with immunoSEQ multiplex PCR; in TCRdb, only in-frame clones are kept and a portion is missing. The V and J calls and clone size are taken from that table; D and trimming were inferred from the DNA. The table records over 150,000 clones, approximately 84% of them present only once. The source is a human donor with acute or convalescent COVID-19. The donor label of this sample is uncertain. The specimen sequenced was peripheral blood. This chain links TRBV29-1 with TRBJ1-5, with 9 bases that match TRBD1. CDR3 sequence (DNA): TGCAGCGCTGCCCTCGGGACAGGGATGGACCAGCCCCAGCATTTT. Translating it yields CSAALGTGMDQPQHF.